This TCR beta chain emerged from a study of blood T cells in healthy people across ages. General study findings and limits: Roughly linear declines in TCR beta diversity per million T cells occurred with age.

Then a second PCR, running about 6 to 12 cycles, was carried out with a sample-barcoded 5' primer and a J-beta primer mix. In TCRdb, the 5' RACE reads were re-called with MiXCR into one record per CDR3 protein. The profile shows roughly 900,000 distinct CDR3 sequences, about 48% of them singletons. Germline CDR1 reads SGHTA; CDR2 reads FQGNSA. The CDR3 runs to 15 residues. Note on this clonotype: The antigen remains unidentified. The germline gene is not matched at one end of the junction; a read error may be the cause.

Peripheral blood from each donor was collected in a volume of about 10 milliliters. The receptor's source is a man aged 30 to 39 in good health. Sequencing was performed on blood. The gene calls are TRBV7-2 and TRBJ1-2, with D perhaps TRBD1 (5 bases). The CDR3 coding sequence is TGTGCCGGCAGCTTAGACCCAGGACACCGCTATGGCTACACCTTC. It yields the protein CAGSLDPGHRYGYTF.